This is a list of T cell receptor beta chains from one sample in a study of blood T cell repertoires in COVID-19. Sequencing used immunoSEQ multiplex PCR; TCRdb keeps in-frame clones, though not all of them. The table shows about 220,000 clones, with around 82% occurring only once. The sequenced sample was peripheral blood. Every receptor here comes from an older woman with acute or convalescent COVID-19. Both conserved end residues are part of each CDR3. Fields, in order: V gene, D gene, clone size, J gene, CDR3 protein, CDR3 DNA. D genes are given only for firm matches. Not all rows give a size; the values are once, few, many and, for expanded clones, a class.

TRBV19	TRBD1	NA	TRBJ1-2	CASSMGQGLGYTF	TGTGCCAGTAGTATGGGACAGGGGTTAGGCTACACCTTC
TRBV27	TRBD1	NA	TRBJ1-2	CASSLSGTGVGYTF	TGTGCCAGCAGTTTATCGGGGACAGGGGTTGGCTACACCTTC
TRBV19	NA	NA	TRBJ2-1	CASSWGGAINEQFF	TGTGCCAGTAGTTGGGGGGGGGCCATTAATGAGCAGTTCTTC
TRBV4-3	TRBD2	NA	TRBJ2-5	CASSQAVLAGGGQETQYF	TGCGCCAGCAGCCAAGCTGTCCTAGCGGGGGGCGGACAAGAGACCCAGTACTTC
TRBV11-2	NA	NA	TRBJ2-6	CASSNSGANVLTF	TGTGCCAGCAGTAACTCTGGGGCCAACGTCCTGACTTTC
TRBV5-1	NA	once	TRBJ2-7	CASSLQGWYEQYF	TGCGCCAGCAGCTTGCAGGGTTGGTACGAGCAGTACTTC
TRBV7-9	NA	few	TRBJ2-7	CASSADSFRMREQYF	TGTGCCAGCAGCGCGGACAGTTTTCGAATGAGGGAGCAGTACTTC
TRBV3-1/TRBV3-2	NA	NA	TRBJ2-3	CASSFLGGATDTQYF	TGTGCCAGCAGCTTTCTTGGGGGGGCCACAGATACGCAGTATTTT
TRBV28	TRBD2	NA	TRBJ2-2	CASLRSGGAGELFF	TGTGCCAGCCTTAGGAGCGGGGGGGCCGGGGAGCTGTTTTTT
TRBV19	NA	NA	TRBJ2-3	CASTQGLVETDTQYF	TGTGCCAGTACCCAGGGTCTTGTAGAAACAGATACGCAGTATTTT
TRBV12-3/TRBV12-4	NA	NA	TRBJ1-2	CASSFGQNYGYTF	TGTGCCAGCAGTTTTGGACAGAACTATGGCTACACCTTC
TRBV7-8	NA	NA	TRBJ1-3	CASSSTTGISGNTIYF	TGTGCCAGCAGCTCCACCACAGGAATCTCTGGAAACACCATATATTTT
TRBV11-2	NA	NA	TRBJ1-5	CASSLPGPLPQHF	TGTGCCAGCAGCTTACCGGGTCCCCTCCCCCAGCATTTT
TRBV7-9	TRBD1	NA	TRBJ1-4	CASNPGQAIEKLFF	TGTGCCAGCAATCCGGGACAGGCGATTGAAAAACTGTTTTTT
TRBV5-5	NA	NA	TRBJ1-4	CASSQTGSSTANEKLFF	TGTGCCAGCAGCCAAACAGGGTCGTCGACGGCTAATGAAAAACTGTTTTTT
TRBV7-2	TRBD1	NA	TRBJ2-7	CASSSSGGYEQYF	TGTGCCAGCAGCTCGTCAGGGGGCTACGAGCAGTACTTC
TRBV6-1	NA	NA	TRBJ2-1	CASSDRQVAYNEQFF	TGTGCCAGCAGTGACCGACAGGTCGCTTACAATGAGCAGTTCTTC
TRBV19	NA	NA	TRBJ1-5	CASKDTFYSNQPQHF	TGTGCCAGTAAGGACACATTCTATAGCAATCAGCCCCAGCATTTT
TRBV9	NA	NA	TRBJ1-3	CASSVVGDNSGNTIYF	TGTGCCAGCAGCGTAGTGGGGGACAACTCTGGAAACACCATATATTTT
TRBV6-5	TRBD1	once	TRBJ1-1	CASRSTGDTEAFF	TGTGCCAGCAGATCTACAGGGGACACTGAAGCTTTCTTT
TRBV19	TRBD1	NA	TRBJ2-2	CASSAGQANTGELFF	TGTGCCAGTAGTGCGGGACAGGCGAACACCGGGGAGCTGTTTTTT
TRBV4-3	NA	NA	TRBJ1-5	CASSQEVLEQNNQPQHF	TGCGCCAGCAGCCAAGAGGTATTGGAACAGAACAATCAGCCCCAGCATTTT
TRBV3-1/TRBV3-2	NA	NA	TRBJ1-2	CASSQDLVRSDGYTF	TGTGCCAGCAGCCAAGATCTGGTCCGGTCGGATGGCTACACCTTC
TRBV6-2/TRBV6-3	TRBD2	NA	TRBJ2-7	CASSNVAGGRYEQYF	TGTGCCAGCAGTAACGTAGCGGGGGGGCGGTACGAGCAGTACTTC
TRBV7-2	NA	NA	TRBJ2-1	CASSLVGTPNEQFF	TGTGCCAGCAGCTTAGTTGGGACACCTAATGAGCAGTTCTTC
TRBV28	NA	once	TRBJ1-2	CASRSDSHYGYTF	TGTGCCAGCAGATCGGACAGCCATTATGGCTACACCTTC